This TCR beta chain stems from a study of preoperative IRX-2 immunotherapy in early breast cancer. Profiling relied on immunoSEQ multiplex PCR, and the TCRdb table lists in-frame clones only, not all of them. The sample lists about 24,000 clones; about 90% were seen once. Described treatment: preoperative locoregional IRX-2 cytokine immunotherapy. The CDR3 consists of 12 residues. The J segment lost 7 bases and the V segment lost 5 bases, leaving 6 bases of the junction unmatched. From germline, CDR1 is GTSNPN and CDR2 SVGIG (reference sequence). This specimen was tumor tissue, taken after IRX-2 immunotherapy. This chain joins TRBV30 and TRBJ1-2, with 8 positions matching TRBD1. The sequence was obtained from a human donor with breast cancer. CDR3 residues: CAWGDRRIGYTF. In DNA form, the CDR3 reads TGTGCCTGGGGGGACAGGAGAATTGGCTACACCTTC.